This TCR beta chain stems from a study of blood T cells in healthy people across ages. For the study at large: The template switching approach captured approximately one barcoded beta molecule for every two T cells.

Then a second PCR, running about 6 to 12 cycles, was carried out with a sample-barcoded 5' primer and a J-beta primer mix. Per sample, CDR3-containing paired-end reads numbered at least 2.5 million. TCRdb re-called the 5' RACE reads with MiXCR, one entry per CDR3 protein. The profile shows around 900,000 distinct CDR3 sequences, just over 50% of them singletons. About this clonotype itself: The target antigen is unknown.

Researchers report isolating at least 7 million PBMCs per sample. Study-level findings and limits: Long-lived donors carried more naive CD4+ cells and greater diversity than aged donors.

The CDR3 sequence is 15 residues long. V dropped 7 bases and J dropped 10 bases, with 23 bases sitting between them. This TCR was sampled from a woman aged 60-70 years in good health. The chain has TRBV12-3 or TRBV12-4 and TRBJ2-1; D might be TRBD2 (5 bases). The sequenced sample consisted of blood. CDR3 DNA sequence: TGTGCCAGCACACACTACGAAGGGCAGAGAGGGGAGCAGTTCTTC. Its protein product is CASTHYEGQRGEQFF.